This entry concerns a single T cell receptor beta chain. No antigen is known for it. The entry originates in a study of cytomegalovirus exposure and HLA in healthy donors. Primers included in the PCR were 60 Vbeta and 13 Jbeta primers. Authors' data handling: Roughly 11 million shared chains were among the 65 million to 85 million unique TCR beta chains that a later analysis counted. The assay was immunoSEQ multiplex PCR, and TCRdb's table has in-frame clones only and misses some. The V and J calls and the clone size are those of that table, but D and trimming were determined from the DNA. In the table there are more than 85,000 clones, about four fifths of which are singletons. Looked up from germline, CDR1 is SGHDN and CDR2 is FVKESK. The CDR3 is made up of 12 amino acids. The V end was cut by 4 bases, the J end by 4 bases, with 7 bases between. Study-level findings and limits: Previously analyzed data showed that most TCR beta V segments were productive at a frequency of about 90% or about 30%. In a later analysis, parvovirus B19, influenza, CMV and Epstein-Barr virus appeared linked to several top co-occurrence clusters. Among the sequence variants, a highly shared cluster was likely an artifact of sequencing.

The clonotype comes from a man aged 25-45 years in good health and CMV-seronegative. The V call is TRBV14, the J call TRBJ1-2; D ambiguous. The sequenced sample was PBMCs. The CDR3 region has the DNA TGTGCCAGCAGCCCTACGAGCTATGGCTACACCTTC. Amino acids: CASSPTSYGYTF.